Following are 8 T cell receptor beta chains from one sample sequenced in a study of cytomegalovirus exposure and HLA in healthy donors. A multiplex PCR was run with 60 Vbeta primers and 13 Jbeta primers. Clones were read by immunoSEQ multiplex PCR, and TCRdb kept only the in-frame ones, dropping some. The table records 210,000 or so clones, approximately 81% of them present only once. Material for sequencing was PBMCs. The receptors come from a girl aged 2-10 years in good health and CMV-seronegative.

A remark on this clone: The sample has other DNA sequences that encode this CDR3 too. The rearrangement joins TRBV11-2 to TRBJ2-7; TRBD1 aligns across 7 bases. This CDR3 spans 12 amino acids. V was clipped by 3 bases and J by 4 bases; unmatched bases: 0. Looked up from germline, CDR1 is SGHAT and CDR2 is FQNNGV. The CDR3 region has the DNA TGTGCCAGCAGCTTCAGGGGGTACGAGCAGTACTTC. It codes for CASSFRGYEQYF.

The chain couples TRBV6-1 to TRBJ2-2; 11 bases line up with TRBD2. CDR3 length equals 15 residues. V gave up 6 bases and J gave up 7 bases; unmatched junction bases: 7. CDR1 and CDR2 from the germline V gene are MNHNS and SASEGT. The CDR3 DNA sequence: TGTGCCAGCAGCACCCTTGGGACTAGCGGCGGGGAGCTGTTTTTT. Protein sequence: CASSTLGTSGGELFF.

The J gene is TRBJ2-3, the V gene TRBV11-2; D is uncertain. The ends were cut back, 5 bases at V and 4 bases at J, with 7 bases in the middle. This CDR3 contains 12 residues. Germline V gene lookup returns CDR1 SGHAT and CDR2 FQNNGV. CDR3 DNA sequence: TGTGCCAGCAGCCCGTCTCCAGATACGCAGTATTTT. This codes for CASSPSPDTQYF.

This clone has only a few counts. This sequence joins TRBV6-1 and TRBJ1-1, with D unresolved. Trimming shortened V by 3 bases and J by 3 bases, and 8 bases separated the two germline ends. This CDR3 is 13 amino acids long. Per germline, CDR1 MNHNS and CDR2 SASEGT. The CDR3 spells CASSDNSDTEAFF. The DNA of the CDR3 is TGTGCCAGCAGTGATAACAGTGACACTGAAGCTTTCTTT.

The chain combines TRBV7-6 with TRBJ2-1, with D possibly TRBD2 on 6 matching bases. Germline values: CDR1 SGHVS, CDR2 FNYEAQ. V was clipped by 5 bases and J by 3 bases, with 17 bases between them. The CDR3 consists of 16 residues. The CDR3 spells CASSETSPLHYNEQFF. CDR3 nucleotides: TGTGCCAGCAGCGAGACTAGTCCCCTACACTACAATGAGCAGTTCTTC.

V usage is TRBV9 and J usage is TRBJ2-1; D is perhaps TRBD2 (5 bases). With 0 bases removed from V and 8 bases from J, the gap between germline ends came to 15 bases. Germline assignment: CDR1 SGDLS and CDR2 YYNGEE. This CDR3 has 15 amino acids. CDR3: CASSVGLLQVDEQFF. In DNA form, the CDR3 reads TGTGCCAGCAGCGTAGGACTACTCCAGGTCGATGAGCAGTTCTTC.

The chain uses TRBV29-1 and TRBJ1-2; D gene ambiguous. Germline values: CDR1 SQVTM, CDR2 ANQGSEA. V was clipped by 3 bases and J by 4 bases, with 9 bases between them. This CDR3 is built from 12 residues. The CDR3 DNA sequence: TGCAGCGTTGAGAGCAGGCTCTATGGCTACACCTTC. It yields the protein CSVESRLYGYTF.

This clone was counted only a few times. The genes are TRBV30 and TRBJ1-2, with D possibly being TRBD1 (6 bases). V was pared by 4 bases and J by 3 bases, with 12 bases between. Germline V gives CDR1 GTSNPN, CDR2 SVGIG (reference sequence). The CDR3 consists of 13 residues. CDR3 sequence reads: CAWTEGGDYGYTF. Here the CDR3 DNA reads TGTGCCTGGACGGAGGGGGGGGACTATGGCTACACCTTC.